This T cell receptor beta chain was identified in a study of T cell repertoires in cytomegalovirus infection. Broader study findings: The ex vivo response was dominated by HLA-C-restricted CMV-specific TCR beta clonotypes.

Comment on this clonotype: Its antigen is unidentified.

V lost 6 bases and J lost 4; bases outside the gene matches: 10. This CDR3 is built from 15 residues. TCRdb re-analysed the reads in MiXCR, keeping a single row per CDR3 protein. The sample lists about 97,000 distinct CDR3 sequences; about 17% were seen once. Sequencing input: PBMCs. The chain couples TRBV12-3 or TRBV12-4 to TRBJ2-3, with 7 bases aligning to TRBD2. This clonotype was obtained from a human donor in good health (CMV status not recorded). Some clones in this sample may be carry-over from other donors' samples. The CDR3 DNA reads TGTGCCAGCAGCCCTGTGGCGGGGGAACCAGATACGCAGTATTTT. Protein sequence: CASSPVAGEPDTQYF.